This T cell receptor (beta chain) was identified during a study of T cell clusters in autoimmune cytopenias. Overall study results and limits: Primary autoimmune cytopenia patients seemingly lacked the physiological T cell clusters found in healthy donors. A dominant lymphoma-associated repertoire apparently masked the cluster-lack signature in secondary cytopenia versus chronic lymphocytic leukemia. Active autoimmune hepatitis patients had approximately 3.2-fold fewer exclusive TRB clusters than healthy donors. TRB repertoire shifts in secondary cytopenia and chronic lymphocytic leukemia mostly reflected lymphoma, not autoimmunity.

TRB rearrangements were amplified by touch-down multiplex PCR with mixed TRB-A/B primers. TCRdb reworked the multiplex PCR reads into one entry per CDR3 protein, no DNA. This sample's table reports more than 4,500 distinct CDR3 sequences. The germline CDR1 and CDR2 sequences are MNHNY and SVGAGI (reference sequence). The CDR3 contains 14 residues. Some 38,000 genome equivalents of blood DNA were amplified for TRB. This clonotype is medium-sized by frequency. What it binds is not known. This chain links TRBV6-6 with TRBJ2-3; TCRdb calls TRBD2, which cannot be checked without DNA. Sequenced sample: peripheral blood. The TCR sequence derives from a human donor with an autoimmune cytopenia or autoimmune hepatitis (not recorded which). CDR3 in amino acids: CASSNRDLGDTQYF.